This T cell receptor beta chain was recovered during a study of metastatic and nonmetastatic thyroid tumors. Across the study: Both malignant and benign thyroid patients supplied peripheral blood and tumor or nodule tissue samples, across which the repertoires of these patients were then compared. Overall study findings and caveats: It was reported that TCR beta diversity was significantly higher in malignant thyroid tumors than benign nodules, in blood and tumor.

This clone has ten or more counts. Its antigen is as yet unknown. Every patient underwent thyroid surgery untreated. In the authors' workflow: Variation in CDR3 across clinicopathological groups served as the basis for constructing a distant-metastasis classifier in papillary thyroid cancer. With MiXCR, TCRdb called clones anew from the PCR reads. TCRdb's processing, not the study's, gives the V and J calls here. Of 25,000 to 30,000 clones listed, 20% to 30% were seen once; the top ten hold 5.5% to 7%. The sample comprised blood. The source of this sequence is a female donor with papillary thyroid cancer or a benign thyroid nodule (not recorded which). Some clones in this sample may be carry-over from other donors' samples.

Written as DNA, the CDR3 is TGTGCCACCAGCAGAGATAGGTCCGGCACAGATACGCAGTATTTT. It codes for CATSRDRSGTDTQYF. The chain combines TRBV15 with TRBJ2-3; D call uncertain. Looked up from germline, CDR1 is LNHNV and CDR2 is YYDKDF (reference sequence). Trimming removed 0 bases from V and 1 base from J, with 8 bases in between. CDR3 length equals 15 residues.